The sequence of this T cell receptor beta chain was determined in a study of cytomegalovirus exposure and HLA in healthy donors. Study as a whole: Caucasian-associated ancestry cluster membership applied to just over 80% of 398 genotyped donors.

It was with 60 Vbeta and 13 Jbeta primers that the PCR ran. Per the original data handling: Approximately 12 million of the approximately 80 million unique TCR beta chains counted in a later analysis were shared. Some clones are missing from TCRdb's copy, which holds only in-frame ones; the method was immunoSEQ multiplex PCR. V and J calls and clone size follow that table, whereas D and trimming were derived from the DNA. This sample has under 150,000 clones, with approximately 80% found just once. Germline CDR1 is LNHDA and CDR2 is SQIVND (reference sequence). Trimming took off 3 bases at V and 5 bases at J, with 7 bases between the two ends. CDR3 length equals 12 residues.

V gene TRBV19 combines with J gene TRBJ1-1, with D hard to call. The clonotype was recovered from a woman in her thirties or forties in good health and CMV-seronegative. Sequencing was performed on PBMCs. CDR3 DNA sequence: TGTGCCAGTAGTATGTGGCCGACTGAAGCTTTCTTT. Translated: CASSMWPTEAFF.